Below are 18 T cell receptor beta chains sequenced from a single sample in a study of brain T cells in children with intractable seizures (dated by TCRdb to 2020 to 2023). Libraries were built with the immunoSEQ multiplex PCR assay. The source is immuneACCESS, and TCRdb retained only in-frame sequences with V and J called. Part of the clones is not carried over; for the studies checked, unresolved V genes explain less than half of this, and the remainder is unexplained. The sample includes under 150,000 clones, with approximately 94% observed a single time. The ten largest make up about 4% of the sample. The label giving this sample's time point can be read as: resected brain tissue, or blood drawn just prior to surgery. This specimen consisted of peripheral blood, obtained at surgery. The receptors derive from a boy under three years old with hemimegalencephaly and intractable seizures.

A single count supports this clone. The rearrangement links TRBV19 to TRBJ2-5; TRBD2 aligns across 11 bases. The CDR3 extends over 15 amino acids. V lost 1 base to trimming and J lost 5 bases; unmatched junction nucleotides: 3. CDR1 is LNHDA and CDR2 is SQIVND in the germline V gene (reference sequence). The CDR3 coding sequence is TGTGCCAGTAGTATAGCGGCTAGCGGGAGGGAGACCCAGTACTTC. This encodes CASSIAASGRETQYF.

The chain employs TRBV23-1 and TRBJ1-2; D remains ambiguous. TRBV23-1 is given ORF status, its function remaining uncertain. Trimming took 2 bases from V and 4 from J, leaving 8 bases between them. The CDR3 loop spans 13 amino acids. CDR3 DNA: TGCGCCAGCAGTCAAACGGGTCCCTATGGCTACACCTTC. Protein sequence: CASSQTGPYGYTF.

The chain recombines TRBV6-6 with TRBJ2-7; TRBD1 might be the D (6 bases). Germline values: CDR1 MNHNY, CDR2 SVGAGI (reference sequence). V dropped 0 bases and J dropped 2 bases, with 11 bases sitting between them. The CDR3 runs 15 residues. CDR3 coding DNA: TGTGCCAGCAGTTACTCGAACAGGGACACCTACGAGCAGTACTTC. It translates to CASSYSNRDTYEQYF.

J is TRBJ1-2 and V is TRBV5-1; tentative D call: TRBD1 (5 bases). V lost 5 bases and J lost 5, with 13 bases in between. The CDR3 runs 13 residues. Per the germline V gene, CDR1 is SGHRS and CDR2 is YFSETQ. The CDR3 nucleotides are TGCGCCAGCAGTCGGACGGAGGGGTATGGCTACACCTTC. It is translated as CASSRTEGYGYTF.

The V call is TRBV11-2, the J call TRBJ1-3; possibly TRBD1 for D (5 bases). Germline assignment: CDR1 SGHAT and CDR2 FQNNGV. V lost 5 bases and J lost 4, with 15 bases in between. The CDR3 totals 15 residues. As DNA, the CDR3 is TGTGCCAGCAGCAGACCACGGACAAGGGGAAACACCATATATTTT. This gives the protein CASSRPRTRGNTIYF.

The chain couples TRBV28 to TRBJ1-2, with D possibly matching TRBD1 (5 bases). The CDR3 contains 13 residues. V was pared by 2 bases and J by 8 bases, with 12 bases between. Germline assignment: CDR1 MDHEN and CDR2 SYDVKM. The CDR3 loop reads CASSLRQGEGYTF. The DNA for the CDR3 is TGTGCCAGCAGTTTAAGGCAGGGTGAGGGCTACACCTTC.

V is TRBV24-1 and J is TRBJ2-3, with 10 bases identical to TRBD2. This CDR3 is built from 19 residues. The J segment lost 9 bases and the V segment lost 5 bases, leaving 22 bases of the junction unmatched. Germline-derived CDR1 and CDR2 are KGHDR and SFDVKD. The CDR3 protein is CATSGRLTGLALQKGTQYF. The CDR3 DNA is TGTGCCACCAGTGGTCGCCTCACGGGACTAGCGCTCCAAAAGGGCACGCAGTATTTT.

This clone came up once. V gene TRBV21-1 combines with J gene TRBJ2-7; the table's D call TRBD1 went unverified against the DNA. TRBV21-1 is deemed a pseudogene. This CDR3 has 16 residues. The DNA for the CDR3 is TGTGCCAGCAGCAAAGGAGGGGCAGGGGGTTACTACGAGCAGTACTTC. Amino acids: CASSKGGAGGYYEQYF.

The CDR3 protein is CAISESSGGEQYF. Written as DNA, the CDR3 is TGTGCCATCAGTGAGTCTAGCGGGGGGGAGCAGTACTTC. The chain combines TRBV10-3 with TRBJ2-7; 10 bases line up with TRBD2. Per germline, CDR1 ENHRY and CDR2 SYGVKD. This CDR3 has 13 residues. J was trimmed by 7 bases and V by 0 bases; bases with no gene match: 0.

This chain's CDR3 is CASSLAIGGPETQYF. CDR3 nucleotide sequence: TGTGCCAGCAGCTTAGCCATAGGGGGTCCGGAGACCCAGTACTTC. This chain connects TRBV7-2 to TRBJ2-5; D perhaps matches TRBD1 (6 bases). V lost 0 bases and J lost 5, with 13 bases in between. The CDR3 length is 15 residues. Per the germline V gene, CDR1 is SGHTA and CDR2 is FQGNSA.

V gene TRBV6-5 combines with J gene TRBJ2-7; 12 bases agree with TRBD2. The CDR3 is made up of 14 amino acids. Trimming cost V 6 bases and J 4 bases; bases outside gene matches: 4. Germline V gene lookup returns CDR1 MNHEY and CDR2 SVGAGI. CDR3 in amino acids: CASRSSGRGYEQYF. CDR3 nucleotide sequence: TGTGCCAGCAGGTCTAGCGGGAGGGGTTACGAGCAGTACTTC.

This sequence joins TRBV6-5 and TRBJ2-4; a possible D gene is TRBD2 (6 bases). The CDR3 covers 13 residues. Between the trimmed V and J ends, which lost 0 bases and 9 bases, there was a span of 9 bases. The germline CDR1 and CDR2 sequences are MNHEY and SVGAGI. CDR3 DNA: TGTGCCAGCAGTTACTCGGGAGGAGGCATTCAGTACTTC. It is translated as CASSYSGGGIQYF.

Turning to this clone: The junction departs from the called germline gene at one end, perhaps through a read error. V gene TRBV10-2 combines with J gene TRBJ1-1, with TRBD1 identical over 7 bases. The CDR3 contains 13 residues. Germline CDR1 and CDR2: WSHSY and SAAADI. CDR3 amino acids: CASSENRGTEAFF. The CDR3, as DNA: TGCGCCAGTAGTGAAAACAGGGGTACTGAAGCTTTCTTT.

This sequence joins TRBV5-1 and TRBJ2-7; perhaps TRBD2 as D (6 bases). The CDR3 length is 13 residues. Per the germline V gene, CDR1 is SGHRS and CDR2 is YFSETQ. The V gene lost 4 bases and the J gene lost 3 bases, with 11 bases spanning the gap. CDR3 nucleotides: TGCGCCAGCAGCCCCCCGGGGGACTACGAGCAGTACTTC. It encodes CASSPPGDYEQYF. Looking up the rest from reference TRBV5-1 and TRBJ2-7 gives the full variable domain: KAGVTQTPRYLIKTRGQQVTLSCSPISGHRSVSWYQQTPGQGLQFLFEYFSETQRNKGNFPGRFSGRQFSNSRSEMNVSTLELGDSALYLCASSPPGDYEQYFGPGTRLTVT.

This clone appeared a single time. CDR3 in amino acids: CASSFPQGARADTQYF. In nucleotides, the CDR3 is TGTGCCAGCAGTTTCCCTCAGGGGGCGCGCGCAGATACGCAGTATTTT. The genes are TRBV28 and TRBJ2-3, with 8 bases fitting TRBD1. With 3 bases clipped from V and 4 bases from J, the junction kept 9 bases outside the gene matches. The CDR3 covers 16 residues. Germline CDR1 reads MDHEN; CDR2 reads SYDVKM.

The genes are TRBV28 and TRBJ2-7, with 9 bases fitting TRBD1. Trimming removed 2 bases from V and 2 bases from J; junction bases left unmatched: 10. Germline V lookup: CDR1 MDHEN, CDR2 SYDVKM. The CDR3 is made up of 17 amino acids. The CDR3 loop reads CASSLLLRDRVTYEQYF. The CDR3 nucleotides read TGTGCCAGCAGTTTACTGCTCCGGGACAGGGTGACCTACGAGCAGTACTTC.

The chain uses TRBV28 and TRBJ1-5; weak D call: TRBD1 (6 bases). Germline V gene sequence: CDR1 MDHEN, CDR2 SYDVKM. CDR3 length: 15 residues. Trimming stripped 6 bases from V and 1 base from J, with 13 bases between. CDR3 nucleotides: TGTGCCAGCAGGAATACAGGGAGGAGCAATCAGCCCCAGCATTTT. Residues: CASRNTGRSNQPQHF.

The chain uses TRBV5-4 and TRBJ2-5; 9 nucleotides align to TRBD1. Losses at the gene ends were 2 bases for V and 4 bases for J; bases not matched to a gene: 3. Per the germline V gene, CDR1 is SGHNT and CDR2 is YYREEE (reference sequence). The CDR3 contains 14 residues. The CDR3 spells CASSLQGAVETQYF. The CDR3 nucleotides read TGTGCCAGCAGCTTACAGGGGGCTGTAGAGACCCAGTACTTC.